This T cell receptor beta chain was captured by sequencing in a study of CD8+ T cells in alopecia areata. Overall study context: Once tofacitinib had been taken for 6 to 18 months, 6 months off drug followed.

This clone was recorded a few times. RNA, once extracted, was reverse transcribed into cDNA for use as the sequencing template. The data were produced by immunoSEQ multiplex PCR, yet TCRdb's version contains in-frame clones alone and is incomplete. The repertoire includes around 140,000 clones, about half of them detected once, and 0.95% to 1% sits in the top ten. T lymphocytes (CD4+ and CD8+) were sorted from PBMCs. Trimming took off 5 bases at V and 5 bases at J, with 9 bases between the two ends. The germline V gene encodes CDR1 MNHEY and CDR2 SMNVEV (reference sequence). This CDR3 has 12 residues.

Here the sequenced sample was CD4+ T cells sorted from blood, taken at week 0. The receptor was derived from a human donor with alopecia areata. V and J are TRBV27 and TRBJ1-2; D remains ambiguous. CDR3 coding DNA: TGTGCCAGCAGTCGCACGGGTTATGGCTACACCTTC. Its translation: CASSRTGYGYTF.